The subject of this entry is one T cell receptor beta chain. Its antigen is unidentified. The sample is drawn from a study of monozygotic twins with inflammatory bowel disease. Regarding the study as a whole: Versus healthy twins, IBD patients showed fewer clonotypes shared with others, especially with disease activity.

CDR1 and CDR2 from the germline V gene are MNHNS and SASEGT. The CDR3 is 14 amino acids. Reanalyzing the 5' RACE reads, TCRdb keeps one entry per CDR3 protein, without DNA. The sample's table shows some 160,000 distinct CDR3 sequences. Sample: blood. The origin of this receptor is a human donor with ulcerative colitis or Crohn's disease, or a healthy co-twin of an affected twin (not recorded which). J is TRBJ2-7 and V is TRBV6-1; there is no DNA to check the TCRdb D call of TRBD2. CDR3 protein: CASSGGTRRYEQYF.